Detailed here is one T cell receptor beta chain. Its antigen is not known. The PCR employed 60 Vbeta primers together with 13 Jbeta primers. Only in-frame clones appear in the TCRdb table, and some are missing; sequencing was by immunoSEQ multiplex PCR. The sample lists some 150,000 clones; around 69% were seen once. This entry comes from a study of cytomegalovirus exposure and HLA in healthy donors. Study findings and constraints: Usually a TCR sequence was rare, but some public TCRs were found in many donors. Per published reports, the classifier diagnosed cytomegalovirus status with high specificity and sensitivity.

This clonotype was obtained from a man aged 55-75 years in good health and CMV-seronegative. Sequencing input: PBMCs.

The CDR3 bases are TGTGCCAGCAGCCGGGTAGGGGCCGGTGATCAGCCCCAGCATTTT. It yields the protein CASSRVGAGDQPQHF. This chain uses TRBV7-9 with TRBJ1-5; weak D call: TRBD1 (5 bases). Trimming removed 5 bases from V and 5 bases from J, with 16 bases in between. The CDR3 is 15 amino acids. CDR1 SEHNR and CDR2 FQNEAQ come from the germline V gene (reference sequence). Full variable domain (missing parts from reference TRBV7-9 and TRBJ1-5): DTGVSQNPRHKITKRGQNVTFRCDPISEHNRLYWYRQTLGQGPEFLTYFQNEAQLEKSRLLSDRFSAERPKGSFSTLEIQRTEQGDSAMYLCASSRVGAGDQPQHFGDGTRLSIL.